Following are 3 T cell receptor beta chains from one sample sequenced in a study of Tregs in tolerant kidney transplant recipients. Sequencing was performed with immunoSEQ multiplex PCR; in TCRdb, only in-frame clones are kept and a portion is missing. Its table records about 6,300 clones. Mixed chimerism was transient after nonmyeloablative marrow transplants from related graft donors. The starting material was CD4+ T cells from blood (PBMCs), obtained 6 months after the transplant. The receptor source for this set is a human patient who received a combined kidney and bone marrow transplant. Some T cells may be transferred from the graft donor.

Points on this clone: The read falls 3 residues short of the CDR3 end, and the missing part is taken from the germline J gene. The V call is TRBV19, the J call TRBJ2-2; maybe TRBD1 (6 bases). Germline-derived CDR1 and CDR2 are LNHDA and SQIVND (reference sequence). Trimming took off 10 bases at V and 4 bases at J, with 13 bases between the two ends. This CDR3 is built from 13 residues. The chain's CDR3 is CATLRQATGELFF. CDR3 DNA, as far as it was read: TGTGCCACCCTGAGACAGGCCACCGGGGAG.

As to this clone: The CDR3 end falls 3 residues outside the read, so it is completed with the germline J gene. The chain uses TRBV10-3 and TRBJ1-1, with D possibly matching TRBD1 (6 bases). The CDR3 totals 14 residues. Trimming pared 11 bases from V and 4 bases from J, leaving 20 bases between. The V gene's germline CDR1 is ENHRY and CDR2 SYGVKD. CDR3 DNA, as far as it was read: TGTGCCGCTGGGGAACAGGGAAGTGTCACTGAA. Residues: CAAGEQGSVTE. Given in full, the CDR3 is CAAGEQGSVTEAFF.

For this clone: The read finishes 3 residues shy of the CDR3 end, and the germline J gene is used to complete it. The chain is built from TRBV4-1 and TRBJ2-7, with D perhaps matching TRBD1 (8 bases). There are 15 residues in the CDR3. Germline V gene data show CDR1 as MGHRA and CDR2 as YSYEKL. V lost 2 bases, J lost 3 bases, and 14 bases lay in between. The CDR3 sequence: CASSQRGDRFYEQYF. The DNA read from the CDR3 is TGCGCCAGCAGCCAACGGGGGGACAGGTTCTACGAG.